Listed below are T cell receptor beta chains from one sample, sequenced in a study of cytomegalovirus exposure and HLA in healthy donors. Some clones are missing from TCRdb's copy, which holds only in-frame ones; the method was immunoSEQ multiplex PCR. The sample lists 110,000 or so clones, over 60% occurring once. The material sequenced was PBMCs. The receptors stem from a young man in good health and CMV-seropositive. Each CDR3 is given with its conserved first and last residue. Each record gives: clone size, D gene, V gene, J gene, CDR3 protein, CDR3 DNA. The D gene is left open where the match is weak. Some rows mark clone size as missing; the rest say once, few, many or name a class of expanded clone.

clone size: once
D gene: TRBD1
V gene: TRBV6-6
J gene: TRBJ1-5
CDR3 protein: CASSDRGSSQPQHF
CDR3 DNA: TGTGCCAGCAGCGACAGGGGAAGTAGTCAGCCCCAGCATTTT

clone size: -
D gene: TRBD1
V gene: TRBV5-1
J gene: TRBJ2-1
CDR3 protein: CASSLGGNSYNEQFF
CDR3 DNA: TGCGCCAGCAGCTTAGGGGGCAACTCCTACAATGAGCAGTTCTTC

clone size: -
D gene: -
V gene: TRBV19
J gene: TRBJ2-3
CDR3 protein: CASSTMASRVTDTQYF
CDR3 DNA: TGTGCCAGTAGTACGATGGCTAGCCGAGTCACAGATACGCAGTATTTT

clone size: -
D gene: TRBD1
V gene: TRBV7-9
J gene: TRBJ2-1
CDR3 protein: CASSLGQGANEQFF
CDR3 DNA: TGTGCCAGCAGCCTGGGGCAGGGGGCGAATGAGCAGTTCTTC

clone size: -
D gene: TRBD2
V gene: TRBV2
J gene: TRBJ2-3
CDR3 protein: CASSETLAGLSTDTQYF
CDR3 DNA: TGTGCCAGCAGTGAGACGCTAGCGGGGCTTAGCACAGATACGCAGTATTTT

clone size: -
D gene: TRBD1
V gene: TRBV5-1
J gene: TRBJ1-5
CDR3 protein: CASSEAGQANQPQHF
CDR3 DNA: TGCGCCAGCAGTGAGGCTGGACAGGCCAATCAGCCCCAGCATTTT

clone size: -
D gene: TRBD1
V gene: TRBV28
J gene: TRBJ1-2
CDR3 protein: CASYDRGRVYGYTF
CDR3 DNA: TGTGCCAGCTACGACAGGGGGCGAGTCTATGGCTACACCTTC

clone size: -
D gene: -
V gene: TRBV5-5
J gene: TRBJ1-6
CDR3 protein: CASSLAGYNPPLHF
CDR3 DNA: TGTGCCAGCAGCTTGGCAGGGTACAATCCACCCCTCCACTTT

clone size: -
D gene: TRBD1
V gene: TRBV5-1
J gene: TRBJ2-6
CDR3 protein: CASSLAQGSVSGANVLTF
CDR3 DNA: TGCGCCAGCAGCTTGGCACAGGGGTCCGTCTCTGGGGCCAACGTCCTGACTTTC

clone size: -
D gene: TRBD1
V gene: TRBV19
J gene: TRBJ2-5
CDR3 protein: CASTPDRGLGETQYF
CDR3 DNA: TGTGCCAGCACGCCGGACAGGGGTTTAGGGGAGACCCAGTACTTC

clone size: -
D gene: -
V gene: TRBV7-8
J gene: TRBJ1-6
CDR3 protein: CASSLASTGRNSPLHF
CDR3 DNA: TGTGCCAGCAGCTTAGCGTCAACAGGGCGGAATTCACCCCTCCACTTT

clone size: few
D gene: TRBD2
V gene: TRBV2
J gene: TRBJ2-5
CDR3 protein: CASSEGTSLLLYF
CDR3 DNA: TGTGCCAGCAGTGAAGGGACTAGTCTTCTACTGTACTTC

clone size: few
D gene: TRBD1
V gene: TRBV6-4
J gene: TRBJ1-6
CDR3 protein: CASSEEGTEGSPLHF
CDR3 DNA: TGTGCCAGCAGTGAAGAAGGGACAGAGGGGTCACCCCTCCACTTT

clone size: -
D gene: TRBD1
V gene: TRBV18
J gene: TRBJ1-2
CDR3 protein: CASSPPGQGALGGYTF
CDR3 DNA: TGTGCCAGCTCACCACCGGGACAGGGTGCCTTAGGGGGCTACACCTTC

clone size: -
D gene: TRBD2
V gene: TRBV7-9
J gene: TRBJ2-3
CDR3 protein: CASSLGTSPTDTQYF
CDR3 DNA: TGTGCCAGCAGCCTCGGGACTAGCCCCACAGATACGCAGTATTTT

clone size: -
D gene: TRBD1
V gene: TRBV7-2
J gene: TRBJ1-2
CDR3 protein: CASSPNSGGIFGYTF
CDR3 DNA: TGTGCCAGCAGCCCGAACTCAGGGGGAATCTTTGGCTACACCTTC

clone size: -
D gene: TRBD2
V gene: TRBV7-2
J gene: TRBJ2-7
CDR3 protein: CASSVGSGLEQYF
CDR3 DNA: TGTGCCAGCAGCGTCGGTAGCGGGTTAGAGCAGTACTTC

clone size: -
D gene: -
V gene: TRBV19
J gene: TRBJ2-1
CDR3 protein: CASSIIGNEQFF
CDR3 DNA: TGTGCCAGTAGTATAATCGGCAATGAGCAGTTCTTC

clone size: -
D gene: TRBD1
V gene: TRBV11-2
J gene: TRBJ2-7
CDR3 protein: CASSLVGDREYEQYF
CDR3 DNA: TGTGCCAGCAGCTTAGTGGGGGACAGGGAATACGAGCAGTACTTC

clone size: -
D gene: -
V gene: TRBV28
J gene: TRBJ1-1
CDR3 protein: CASSFRGGRGNTEAFF
CDR3 DNA: TGTGCCAGCAGTTTCCGGGGGGGGCGTGGGAACACTGAAGCTTTCTTT

clone size: -
D gene: -
V gene: TRBV2
J gene: TRBJ1-2
CDR3 protein: CASTSMGTLNYGYTF
CDR3 DNA: TGTGCCAGCACCTCAATGGGGACTTTGAACTATGGCTACACCTTC

clone size: -
D gene: -
V gene: TRBV4-1
J gene: TRBJ1-5
CDR3 protein: CASSQDQGLKPQHF
CDR3 DNA: TGCGCCAGCAGCCAAGATCAGGGTTTGAAGCCCCAGCATTTT

clone size: -
D gene: TRBD1
V gene: TRBV4-1
J gene: TRBJ2-3
CDR3 protein: CASSRAGGESDTQYF
CDR3 DNA: TGCGCCAGCAGCCGCGCAGGGGGCGAATCAGATACGCAGTATTTT

clone size: few
D gene: -
V gene: TRBV28
J gene: TRBJ1-6
CDR3 protein: CASSLRGSPLHF
CDR3 DNA: TGTGCCAGCAGTTTAAGGGGTTCACCCCTCCACTTT

clone size: -
D gene: -
V gene: TRBV4-1
J gene: TRBJ1-2
CDR3 protein: CASSQQGFYGYTF
CDR3 DNA: TGCGCCAGCAGCCAACAGGGTTTCTATGGCTACACCTTC

clone size: -
D gene: -
V gene: TRBV7-8
J gene: TRBJ1-6
CDR3 protein: CASRYRAGPLHF
CDR3 DNA: TGTGCCAGCAGGTACAGGGCGGGACCCCTCCACTTT

clone size: few
D gene: TRBD2
V gene: TRBV27
J gene: TRBJ2-2
CDR3 protein: CASSLFFRLAGGPPTGELFF
CDR3 DNA: TGTGCCAGCAGTTTATTTTTCCGACTAGCGGGGGGGCCACCTACCGGGGAGCTGTTTTTT

clone size: -
D gene: -
V gene: TRBV5-1
J gene: TRBJ2-1
CDR3 protein: CASSRLADEQFF
CDR3 DNA: TGCGCCAGCAGCCGGCTAGCCGATGAGCAGTTCTTC

clone size: -
D gene: TRBD1
V gene: TRBV5-1
J gene: TRBJ1-5
CDR3 protein: CASSPRTGFWLSNQPQHF
CDR3 DNA: TGCGCCAGCAGCCCCAGGACAGGGTTTTGGCTTAGCAATCAGCCCCAGCATTTT

clone size: -
D gene: TRBD1
V gene: TRBV6-5
J gene: TRBJ1-2
CDR3 protein: CASRPTGGVGYTF
CDR3 DNA: TGTGCCAGCAGGCCTACAGGGGGTGTCGGCTACACCTTC

clone size: few
D gene: TRBD1
V gene: TRBV5-6
J gene: TRBJ2-4
CDR3 protein: CASSSLGQGLAKNIQYF
CDR3 DNA: TGTGCCAGCAGTTCCTTGGGACAGGGGCTAGCCAAAAACATTCAGTACTTC

clone size: -
D gene: TRBD2
V gene: TRBV29-1
J gene: TRBJ2-1
CDR3 protein: CSVEVWRENEQFF
CDR3 DNA: TGCAGCGTTGAGGTTTGGCGGGAGAATGAGCAGTTCTTC

clone size: few
D gene: TRBD1
V gene: TRBV2
J gene: TRBJ1-5
CDR3 protein: CASGVWTGRGALDQPQHF
CDR3 DNA: TGTGCCAGCGGCGTGTGGACAGGACGAGGGGCCCTGGATCAGCCCCAGCATTTT

clone size: -
D gene: -
V gene: TRBV10-3
J gene: TRBJ2-7
CDR3 protein: CAISGTPVEQYF
CDR3 DNA: TGTGCCATCAGCGGGACTCCCGTCGAGCAGTACTTC

clone size: -
D gene: -
V gene: TRBV6-1
J gene: TRBJ1-3
CDR3 protein: CASRVTGGNTIYF
CDR3 DNA: TGTGCCAGCAGAGTCACAGGGGGAAACACCATATATTTT

clone size: -
D gene: -
V gene: TRBV18
J gene: TRBJ2-2
CDR3 protein: CASSPSGDTGELFF
CDR3 DNA: TGTGCCAGCTCACCTTCCGGGGACACCGGGGAGCTGTTTTTT

clone size: -
D gene: -
V gene: TRBV5-1
J gene: TRBJ2-5
CDR3 protein: CASSLERLTQETQYF
CDR3 DNA: TGCGCCAGCAGCTTAGAGAGATTAACTCAAGAGACCCAGTACTTC